This T cell receptor (beta chain) is drawn from a study of blood T cell repertoires in COVID-19. Study summary: T cells, B-cell-depleted T cells, or PBMCs supplied cDNA or gDNA.

The assay was immunoSEQ multiplex PCR, and TCRdb's table has in-frame clones only and misses some. The sample consists of about 150,000 clones, roughly 76% of them appearing once. V lost 0 bases, J lost 0 bases, and 5 bases lay in between. This CDR3 is built from 14 residues. Germline loops: CDR1 LNHDA, CDR2 SQIVND (reference sequence). The sequenced sample was peripheral blood. The chain carries TRBV19 and TRBJ1-2; D remains unclear. The TCR sequence derives from a human donor with acute or convalescent COVID-19. The donor label of this sample is uncertain. CDR3 residues: CASSIDRANYGYTF. The CDR3 DNA reads TGTGCCAGTAGTATAGATCGAGCTAACTATGGCTACACCTTC.